This record looks at one T cell receptor (beta chain) sequence and its context. The CDR3 length is 14 residues. Trimming shortened V by 3 bases and J by 5 bases, and 13 bases separated the two germline ends. CDR1 SEHNR and CDR2 FQNEAQ come from the germline V gene (reference sequence). This sample stems from a study of cytomegalovirus exposure and HLA in healthy donors. Sequenced by immunoSEQ multiplex PCR; TCRdb stores in-frame clones only, minus some. The table shows some 110,000 clones, with approximately 88% occurring only once. The chain links TRBV7-9 to TRBJ1-1, with D unresolved. What was sequenced was PBMCs. The clonotype originates from a young man in good health and CMV-seronegative. As DNA, the CDR3 is TGTGCCAGCAGCTTTCTCGAGGTACGGACTGAAGCTTTCTTT. Its translation: CASSFLEVRTEAFF. Based on the CDR3 plus reference TRBV7-9 and TRBJ1-1, the full variable domain is DTGVSQNPRHKITKRGQNVTFRCDPISEHNRLYWYRQTLGQGPEFLTYFQNEAQLEKSRLLSDRFSAERPKGSFSTLEIQRTEQGDSAMYLCASSFLEVRTEAFFGQGTRLTVV.